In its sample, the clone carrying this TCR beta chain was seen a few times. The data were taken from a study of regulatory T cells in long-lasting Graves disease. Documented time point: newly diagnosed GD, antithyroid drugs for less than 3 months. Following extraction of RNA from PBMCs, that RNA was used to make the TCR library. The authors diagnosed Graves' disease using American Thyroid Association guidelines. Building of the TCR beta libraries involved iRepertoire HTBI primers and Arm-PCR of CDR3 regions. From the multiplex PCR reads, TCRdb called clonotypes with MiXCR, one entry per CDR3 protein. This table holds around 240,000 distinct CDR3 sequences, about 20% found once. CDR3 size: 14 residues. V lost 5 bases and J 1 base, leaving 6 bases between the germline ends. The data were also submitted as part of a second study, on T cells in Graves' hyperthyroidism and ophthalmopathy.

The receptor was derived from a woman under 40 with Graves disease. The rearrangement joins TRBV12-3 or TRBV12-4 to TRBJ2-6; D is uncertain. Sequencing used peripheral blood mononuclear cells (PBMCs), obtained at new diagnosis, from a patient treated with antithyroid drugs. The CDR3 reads CASSRHSGANVLTF. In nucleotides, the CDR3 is TGTGCCAGCAGTCGTCATTCTGGGGCCAACGTCCTGACTTTC.